This is a list of T cell receptor beta chains from one sample in a study of blood T cell repertoires in COVID-19. Clones were sequenced by immunoSEQ multiplex PCR, and TCRdb holds only the in-frame ones, with some missing. Of 200,000 to 300,000 clones in the sample, around nine tenths were seen once. The sequencing sample was made of peripheral blood. All receptors derive from a man aged 30 to 39 with active or convalescent COVID-19. Both conserved end residues are part of each CDR3. The D gene is left open where the match is weak. Size is omitted from some rows. Given values are once, few, many or a class for expanded clones.

d_call,clone_size,j_call,v_call,cdr3_aa,cdr3_nt
NA,NA,TRBJ1-2,TRBV25-1,CASSDRRGGYTF,TGTGCCAGCAGTGATAGGCGAGGGGGCTACACCTTC
TRBD1,NA,TRBJ2-2,TRBV18,CASSPRAPGQGTGLNTGELFF,TGTGCCAGCTCACCAAGGGCCCCGGGACAGGGCACGGGTCTGAACACCGGGGAGCTGTTTTTT
NA,NA,TRBJ2-1,TRBV19,CASSMDTRKAYNEQFF,TGTGCCAGTAGTATGGACACCCGAAAGGCCTACAATGAGCAGTTCTTC
NA,NA,TRBJ2-4,TRBV6-5,CASSPTGLAKNIQYF,TGTGCCAGCAGCCCAACAGGGTTAGCCAAAAACATTCAGTACTTC
NA,NA,TRBJ1-2,TRBV28,CASSNPTVRGYTF,TGTGCCAGCAGCAACCCGACAGTCCGGGGCTACACCTTC
NA,NA,TRBJ1-1,TRBV4-3,CASSQGWGGNTEAFF,TGCGCCAGCAGCCAAGGTTGGGGGGGTAACACTGAAGCTTTCTTT
NA,NA,TRBJ1-1,TRBV5-1,CASSLGQTSLNTEAFF,TGCGCCAGCAGCTTGGGACAGACAAGTTTGAACACTGAAGCTTTCTTT
NA,NA,TRBJ2-6,TRBV3-1/TRBV3-2,CASSQEMRGGSSGANVLTF,TGTGCCAGCAGCCAAGAAATGAGAGGGGGTAGTTCTGGGGCCAACGTCCTGACTTTC
TRBD1,NA,TRBJ1-2,TRBV6-5,CASSRTGGYGYTF,TGTGCCAGCAGTAGGACAGGAGGCTATGGCTACACCTTC
TRBD1,NA,TRBJ1-2,TRBV10-2,CASSDGQGVFGYTF,TGCGCCAGCAGCGATGGACAGGGGGTCTTTGGCTACACCTTC
TRBD1,NA,TRBJ1-6,TRBV10-2,CASREDRGPSPLHF,TGCGCCAGCAGGGAGGACAGGGGGCCTTCACCCCTCCACTTT
NA,NA,TRBJ2-2,TRBV19,CASSILGTLGGELFF,TGTGCCAGTAGTATCCTCGGGACTCTAGGCGGGGAGCTGTTTTTT
NA,once,TRBJ1-1,TRBV5-1,CASSLEGQGGTEAFF,TGCGCCAGCAGCTTGGAAGGTCAGGGTGGCACTGAAGCTTTCTTT
TRBD1,NA,TRBJ2-7,TRBV28,CASTRGGQGVSYEQYF,TGTGCCAGCACCCGAGGGGGACAGGGGGTGTCCTACGAGCAGTACTTC
TRBD1,NA,TRBJ1-4,TRBV6-5,CASCPDRDCEKLFF,TGTGCCAGCTGTCCTGACAGGGATTGCGAAAAACTGTTTTTT
TRBD2,NA,TRBJ2-1,TRBV3-1/TRBV3-2,CASSQLGFSGRSYNEQFF,TGTGCCAGCAGCCAGCTAGGTTTTAGCGGGAGATCTTACAATGAGCAGTTCTTC
NA,NA,TRBJ2-3,TRBV24-1,CATSDASTDTQYF,TGTGCCACCAGTGATGCGAGCACAGATACGCAGTATTTT
TRBD2,NA,TRBJ2-7,TRBV11-2,CASRTSRKGTYEQYF,TGTGCCAGCAGGACTAGCAGGAAAGGTACCTACGAGCAGTACTTC
TRBD1,NA,TRBJ1-5,TRBV7-8,CASSYTDRGTQPQHF,TGTGCCAGCAGCTATACGGACAGGGGTACTCAGCCCCAGCATTTT
TRBD1,NA,TRBJ2-3,TRBV7-6,CASSQTPGTGQLLKEADTQYF,TGTGCCAGCAGCCAGACCCCCGGGACAGGGCAATTGTTGAAGGAGGCAGATACGCAGTATTTT
NA,few,TRBJ1-1,TRBV9,CASSVVTGRTEAFF,TGTGCCAGCAGCGTAGTCACAGGTCGGACTGAAGCTTTCTTT
TRBD1,medium-sized,TRBJ1-4,TRBV7-9,CASSPRTGAEGEKLFF,TGTGCCAGCAGCCCCCGGACAGGGGCAGAAGGTGAAAAACTGTTTTTT
TRBD1,NA,TRBJ1-6,TRBV4-2,CASSQAAGQSDSPLHF,TGTGCCAGCAGCCAAGCGGCGGGACAGAGCGATTCACCCCTCCACTTT
TRBD2,NA,TRBJ2-7,TRBV4-2,CASSQDSGGAYEQYF,TGTGCCAGCAGCCAAGATAGCGGGGGGGCCTACGAGCAGTACTTC
NA,few,TRBJ1-5,TRBV19,CATDMGGAGQPQHF,TGTGCCACCGACATGGGCGGGGCTGGTCAGCCCCAGCATTTT
NA,once,TRBJ2-3,TRBV5-4,CASSQTVTDTQYF,TGTGCCAGCAGCCAAACAGTCACAGATACGCAGTATTTT
TRBD2,NA,TRBJ2-1,TRBV7-8,CASSLGGLAGVLFNEQFF,TGTGCCAGCAGCTTAGGAGGACTAGCGGGGGTCTTATTCAATGAGCAGTTCTTC
TRBD2,NA,TRBJ2-3,TRBV30,CAWSAGTSGDNTDTQYF,TGTGCCTGGAGTGCCGGGACTAGCGGGGATAACACAGATACGCAGTATTTT
TRBD1,NA,TRBJ1-2,TRBV30,CAWSRRDSVNYGYTF,TGTGCCTGGAGTCGCCGGGACAGTGTTAACTATGGCTACACCTTC
NA,NA,TRBJ1-6,TRBV19,CASSIVFMSNSGSPLHF,TGTGCCAGTAGTATAGTTTTTATGAGTAATTCTGGTTCACCCCTCCACTTT
TRBD1,NA,TRBJ1-1,TRBV30,CAWSTGTVNTEAFF,TGTGCCTGGAGTACCGGGACAGTTAACACTGAAGCTTTCTTT
NA,NA,TRBJ1-4,TRBV15,CATSRIPATNEKLFF,TGTGCCACCAGCAGAATTCCAGCAACTAATGAAAAACTGTTTTTT
TRBD2,NA,TRBJ2-3,TRBV30,CAWSPLAGGLDTQYF,TGTGCCTGGAGTCCACTAGCGGGGGGTTTAGATACGCAGTATTTT
TRBD1,NA,TRBJ1-1,TRBV18,CASSPRGQGVFTEAFF,TGTGCCAGCTCACCCCGAGGGCAGGGGGTGTTCACTGAAGCTTTCTTT
TRBD1,NA,TRBJ2-7,TRBV10-3,CAISPLGDRGSYEQYF,TGTGCCATCAGTCCCTTGGGGGACAGGGGGTCTTACGAGCAGTACTTC